Given below is one T cell receptor beta chain in context. The sample belongs to a study of CD8 T cells in Susac syndrome. CDR3 size: 14 residues. Germline V gene data show CDR1 as PRHDT and CDR2 as FYEKMQ (reference sequence). The junction had 6 bases not matched to a gene; V was cut back by 5 bases and J by 6 bases. RNA was extracted with the RNeasy kit, and a quantity of about 0.45 to 1 ug was reverse transcribed using random hexamers. TCRdb called the immunoSEQ multiplex PCR reads again in MiXCR, with one record for every CDR3 protein. Of 150,000 to 200,000 distinct CDR3 sequences in the sample, approximately 94% are singletons; the top ten hold 0.09% to 0.095%. TEMRA cells were FACS-enriched, and CD8+ and CD4+ T cells were isolated negatively.

This receptor was taken from a human donor with multiple sclerosis. What was sequenced was CD4+ T cells from PBMCs. The chain recombines TRBV13 with TRBJ2-1; 8 positions match TRBD1. The CDR3 reads CASSGWTGPNEQFF. Here the CDR3 DNA reads TGTGCCAGCAGCGGTTGGACAGGGCCCAATGAGCAGTTCTTC.